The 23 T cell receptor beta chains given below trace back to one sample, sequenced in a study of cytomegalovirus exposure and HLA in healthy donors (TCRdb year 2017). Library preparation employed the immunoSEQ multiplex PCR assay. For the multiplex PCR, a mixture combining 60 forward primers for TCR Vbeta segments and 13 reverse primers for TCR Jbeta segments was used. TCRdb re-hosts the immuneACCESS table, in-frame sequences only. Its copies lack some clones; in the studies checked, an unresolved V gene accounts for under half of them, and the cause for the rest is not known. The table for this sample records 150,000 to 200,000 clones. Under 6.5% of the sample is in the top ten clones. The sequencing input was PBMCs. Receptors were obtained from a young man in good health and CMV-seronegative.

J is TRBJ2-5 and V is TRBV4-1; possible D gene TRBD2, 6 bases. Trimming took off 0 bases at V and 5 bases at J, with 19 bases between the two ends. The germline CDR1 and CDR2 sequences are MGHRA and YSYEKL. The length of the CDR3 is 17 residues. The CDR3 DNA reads TGCGCCAGCAGCCAAGATGGGGAGCGGGCGGGCGGGGAGACCCAGTACTTC. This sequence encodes CASSQDGERAGGETQYF.

The CDR3 loop is CASSPSGGETQYF. CDR3 nucleotide sequence: TGTGCCAGCAGCCCTTCGGGGGGAGAGACCCAGTACTTC. The chain combines TRBV7-6 with TRBJ2-5; 7 positions match TRBD2. The V and J ends lost 5 bases and 4 bases, in that order; junction bases with no gene match: 4. Looked up from germline, CDR1 is SGHVS and CDR2 is FNYEAQ. CDR3 size: 13 residues.

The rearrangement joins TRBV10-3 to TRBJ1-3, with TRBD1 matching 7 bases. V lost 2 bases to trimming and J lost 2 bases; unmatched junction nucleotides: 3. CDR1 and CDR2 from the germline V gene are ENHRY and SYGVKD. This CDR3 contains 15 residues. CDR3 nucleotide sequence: TGTGCCATCAGTGAGGGAGACAGGGCTGGAAACACCATATATTTT. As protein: CAISEGDRAGNTIYF.

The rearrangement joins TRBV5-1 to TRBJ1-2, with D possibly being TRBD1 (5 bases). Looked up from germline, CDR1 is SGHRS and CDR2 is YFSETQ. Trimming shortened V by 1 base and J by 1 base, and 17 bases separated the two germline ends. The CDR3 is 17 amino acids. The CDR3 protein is CASSLWWRGTDNYGYTF. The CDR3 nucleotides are TGCGCCAGCAGCTTGTGGTGGCGGGGCACGGATAACTATGGCTACACCTTC.

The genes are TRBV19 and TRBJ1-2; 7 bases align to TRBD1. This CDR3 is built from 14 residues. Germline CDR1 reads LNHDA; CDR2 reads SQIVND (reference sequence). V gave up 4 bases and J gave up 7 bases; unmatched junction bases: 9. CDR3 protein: CASSRTGPPVGYTF. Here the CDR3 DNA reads TGTGCCAGTAGTAGGACAGGCCCTCCGGTTGGCTACACCTTC.

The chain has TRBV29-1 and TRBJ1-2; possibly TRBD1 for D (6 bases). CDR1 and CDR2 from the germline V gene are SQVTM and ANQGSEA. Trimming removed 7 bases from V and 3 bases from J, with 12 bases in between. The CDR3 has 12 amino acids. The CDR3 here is CSAGQYDYGYTF. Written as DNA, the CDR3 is TGCAGCGCCGGACAGTACGACTATGGCTACACCTTC.

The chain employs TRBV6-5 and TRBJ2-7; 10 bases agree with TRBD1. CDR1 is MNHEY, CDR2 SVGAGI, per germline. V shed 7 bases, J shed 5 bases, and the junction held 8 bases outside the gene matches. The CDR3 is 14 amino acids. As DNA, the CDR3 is TGTGCCAGCACCAAGGAGGACAGGGGGAACGAGCAGTACTTC. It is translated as CASTKEDRGNEQYF.

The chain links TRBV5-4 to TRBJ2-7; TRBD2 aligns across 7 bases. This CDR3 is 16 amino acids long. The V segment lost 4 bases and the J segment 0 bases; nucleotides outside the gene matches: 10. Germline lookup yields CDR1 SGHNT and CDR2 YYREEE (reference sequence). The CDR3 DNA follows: TGTGCCAGCAGCCTGGGAGGGGCGGGAGCCTCCTACGAGCAGTACTTC. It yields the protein CASSLGGAGASYEQYF.

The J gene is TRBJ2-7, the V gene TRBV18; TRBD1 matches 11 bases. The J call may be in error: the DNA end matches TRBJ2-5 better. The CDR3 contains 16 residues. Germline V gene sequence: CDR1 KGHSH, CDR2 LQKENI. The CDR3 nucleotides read TGTGCCAGCTCACCAAACACCGGGACAGGGGGAGAGACCCAGTACTTC. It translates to CASSPNTGTGGETQYF.

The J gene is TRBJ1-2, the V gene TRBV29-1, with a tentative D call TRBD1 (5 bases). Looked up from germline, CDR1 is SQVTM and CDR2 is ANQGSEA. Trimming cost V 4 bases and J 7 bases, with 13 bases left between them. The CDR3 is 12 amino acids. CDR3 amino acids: CSVGGGAGGYTF. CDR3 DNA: TGCAGCGTTGGAGGCGGGGCGGGTGGCTACACCTTC. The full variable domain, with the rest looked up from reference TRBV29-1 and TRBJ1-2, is SAVISQKPSRDICQRGTSLTIQCQVDSQVTMMFWYRQQPGQSLTLIATANQGSEATYESGFVIDKFPISRPNLTFSTLTVSNMSPEDSSIYLCSVGGGAGGYTFGSGTRLTVV.

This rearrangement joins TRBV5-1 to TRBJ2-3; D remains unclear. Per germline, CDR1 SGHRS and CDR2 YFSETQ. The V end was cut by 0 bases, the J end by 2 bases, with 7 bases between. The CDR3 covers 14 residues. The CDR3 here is CASSLGENTDTQYF. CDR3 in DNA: TGCGCCAGCAGCTTGGGAGAGAACACAGATACGCAGTATTTT.

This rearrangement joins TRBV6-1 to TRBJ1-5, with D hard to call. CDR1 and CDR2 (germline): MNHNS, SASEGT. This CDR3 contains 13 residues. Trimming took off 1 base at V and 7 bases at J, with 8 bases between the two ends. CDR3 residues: CASSEVIEQPQHF. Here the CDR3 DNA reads TGTGCCAGCAGTGAAGTGATAGAGCAGCCCCAGCATTTT.

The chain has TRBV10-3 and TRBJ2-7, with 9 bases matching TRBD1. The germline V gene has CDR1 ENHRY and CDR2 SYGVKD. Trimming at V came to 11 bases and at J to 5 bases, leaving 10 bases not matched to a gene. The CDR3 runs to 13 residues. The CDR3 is CAVRTGVLDEQYF. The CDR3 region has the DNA TGTGCCGTGCGGACAGGGGTTTTGGACGAGCAGTACTTC.

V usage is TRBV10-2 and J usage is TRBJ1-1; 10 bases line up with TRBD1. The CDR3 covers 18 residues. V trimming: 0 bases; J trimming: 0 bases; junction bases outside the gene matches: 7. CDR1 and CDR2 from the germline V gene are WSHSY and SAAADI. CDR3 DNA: TGCGCCAGCAGTGAGTCGCTTGGACAGGGGGAAATGAACACTGAAGCTTTCTTT. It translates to CASSESLGQGEMNTEAFF.

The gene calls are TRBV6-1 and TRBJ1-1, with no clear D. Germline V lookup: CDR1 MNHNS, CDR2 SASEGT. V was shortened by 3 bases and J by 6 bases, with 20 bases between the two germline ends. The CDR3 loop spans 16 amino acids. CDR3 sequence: CASSDQLVSSRSEAFF. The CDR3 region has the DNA TGTGCCAGCAGTGACCAATTGGTCTCGTCTAGGTCTGAAGCTTTCTTT.

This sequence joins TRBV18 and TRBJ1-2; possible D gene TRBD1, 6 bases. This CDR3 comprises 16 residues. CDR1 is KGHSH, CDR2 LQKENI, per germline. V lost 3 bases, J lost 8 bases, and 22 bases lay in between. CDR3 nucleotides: TGTGCCAGCTCACCCCCTCTCCGGGACACGCGCAACGGCTACACCTTC. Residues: CASSPPLRDTRNGYTF.

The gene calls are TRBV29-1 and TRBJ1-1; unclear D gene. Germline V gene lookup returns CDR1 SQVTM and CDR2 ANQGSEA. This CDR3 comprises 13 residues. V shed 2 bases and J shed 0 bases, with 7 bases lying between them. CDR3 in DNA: TGCAGCGTTGAACCCCAGTTGAACACTGAAGCTTTCTTT. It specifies CSVEPQLNTEAFF.

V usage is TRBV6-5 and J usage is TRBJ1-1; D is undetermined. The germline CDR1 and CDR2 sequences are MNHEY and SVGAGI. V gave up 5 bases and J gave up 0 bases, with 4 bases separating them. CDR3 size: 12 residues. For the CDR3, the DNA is TGTGCCAGCAGTCCAATGAACACTGAAGCTTTCTTT. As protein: CASSPMNTEAFF.

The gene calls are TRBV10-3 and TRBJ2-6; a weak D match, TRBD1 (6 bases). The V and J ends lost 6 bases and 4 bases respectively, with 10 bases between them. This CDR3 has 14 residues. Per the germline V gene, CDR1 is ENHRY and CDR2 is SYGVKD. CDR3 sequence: CAISTGPGANVLTF. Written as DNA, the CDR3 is TGTGCCATCAGCACAGGGCCGGGGGCCAACGTCCTGACTTTC.

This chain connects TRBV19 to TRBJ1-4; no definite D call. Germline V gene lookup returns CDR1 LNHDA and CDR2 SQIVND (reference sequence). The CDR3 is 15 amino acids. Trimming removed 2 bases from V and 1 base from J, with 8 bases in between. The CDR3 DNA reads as TGTGCCAGTAGTATACGGGAGGGAACTAATGAAAAACTGTTTTTT. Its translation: CASSIREGTNEKLFF.

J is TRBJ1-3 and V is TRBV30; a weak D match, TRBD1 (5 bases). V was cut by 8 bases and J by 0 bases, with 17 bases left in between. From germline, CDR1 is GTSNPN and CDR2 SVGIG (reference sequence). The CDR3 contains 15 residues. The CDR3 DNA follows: TGTGCCGGGGGGAGGGAGGGAAGCTCTGGAAACACCATATATTTT. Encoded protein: CAGGREGSSGNTIYF.

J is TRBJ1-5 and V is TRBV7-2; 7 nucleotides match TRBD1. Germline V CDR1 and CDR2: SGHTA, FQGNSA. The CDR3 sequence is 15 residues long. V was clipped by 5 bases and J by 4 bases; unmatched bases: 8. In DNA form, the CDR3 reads TGTGCCAGCAGCCAGACAGGGACCCTAAATCAGCCCCAGCATTTT. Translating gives CASSQTGTLNQPQHF.

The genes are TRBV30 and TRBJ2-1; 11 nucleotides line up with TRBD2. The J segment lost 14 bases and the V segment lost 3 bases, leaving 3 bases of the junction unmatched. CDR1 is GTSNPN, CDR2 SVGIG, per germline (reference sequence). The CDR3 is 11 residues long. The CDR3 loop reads CAWSLAGGKFF. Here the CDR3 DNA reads TGTGCCTGGAGCTTAGCGGGGGGGAAGTTCTTC.